The 10 T cell receptor beta chains reported below all come from one sample, sequenced in a study of monozygotic twins with inflammatory bowel disease (dated by TCRdb to between 2018 and 2021). Library preparation employed 5' RACE. The instrument was an Illumina HiSeq 2500. After the reads were reprocessed by TCRdb, one entry was made per CDR3 protein sequence, with no DNA. The table for this sample lists hundreds of thousands of distinct CDR3 sequences. Together, the top ten hold about 2.2% of the sample. The specimen sequenced was blood. The receptors here all came from a human donor with ulcerative colitis or Crohn's disease, or a healthy co-twin of an affected twin (not recorded which).

The chain links TRBV7-6 to TRBJ1-1; the TCRdb call, TRBD1, lacks DNA for checking. This CDR3 has 13 amino acids. Germline V lookup: CDR1 SGHVS, CDR2 FNYEAQ. CDR3 region: CASSLRADSEAFF.

The chain couples TRBV3-1 to TRBJ1-5; absent DNA, TCRdb's TRBD1 call cannot be checked. The CDR3 runs 14 residues. Germline CDR1 reads LGHDT; CDR2 reads YNNKEL (reference sequence). The CDR3 sequence is CASSQRTGDQPQHF.

The rearrangement uses TRBV7-6 and TRBJ1-1. This CDR3 contains 15 residues. Looked up from germline, CDR1 is SGHVS and CDR2 is FNYEAQ. CDR3 amino acids: CASSLARAGGTEAFF.

The chain is built from TRBV7-2 and TRBJ2-1; TCRdb names TRBD1, which stays unverified in the absence of DNA. CDR1 and CDR2 (germline): SGHTA, FQGNSA. This CDR3 comprises 12 residues. The CDR3 reads CASRQGLNEQFF.

The rearrangement links TRBV10-3 to TRBJ2-1; the D gene TCRdb calls, TRBD2, cannot be checked with no DNA. The germline V gene encodes CDR1 ENHRY and CDR2 SYGVKD. CDR3 length: 15 residues. This chain's CDR3 is CAISRLAGDFNEQFF.

This chain links TRBV2 with TRBJ2-1; TCRdb proposes TRBD1, but this gene call is untestable without DNA. CDR3 size: 13 residues. Germline CDR1 is SNHLY and CDR2 is FYNNEI. This CDR3 is CASSGGGAHEQFF.

The genes are TRBV28 and TRBJ2-1; the TRBD2 assignment by TCRdb is unverifiable without DNA. The CDR3 totals 16 residues. Germline V gene sequence: CDR1 MDHEN, CDR2 SYDVKM. The CDR3 loop is CASSGSTSGNYNEQFF.

This chain uses TRBV6-5 with TRBJ2-5. CDR1 is MNHEY, CDR2 SVGAGI, per germline. There are 14 residues in the CDR3. The chain's CDR3 is CASRYSTFQETQYF.

V gene TRBV6-1 combines with J gene TRBJ1-1; as DNA is missing, the TRBD1 call by TCRdb cannot be tested. This CDR3 is 15 amino acids long. Germline lookup yields CDR1 MNHNS and CDR2 SASEGT. CDR3 residues: CASSRDRASNTEAFF.

The chain employs TRBV4-3 and TRBJ2-7; the D call of TRBD1 rests on TCRdb alone, since no DNA is present to check it. Germline CDR1 and CDR2: LGHNA and YSLEER. The CDR3 loop spans 15 amino acids. The CDR3 sequence: CASSPVQAATYEQYF.